This is a list of T cell receptor beta chains from one sample in a study of blood T cell repertoires in COVID-19. The table came from immunoSEQ multiplex PCR; TCRdb's copy has only in-frame clones and leaves some out. The top ten clones hold roughly 2% of a sample with a few hundred thousand clones, roughly 84% of them seen once. Source material: peripheral blood. These TCRs come from a man between 40 and 49 years old with active or convalescent COVID-19. CDR3s leave out the opening cysteine and the closing phenylalanine or tryptophan.

TRBV7-7,TRBJ2-5,ASTLGGKETQY
TRBV6-4,TRBJ2-2,ASSEAGDTGELF
TRBV2,TRBJ1-5,ASSPRQGMSQPQH
TRBV28,TRBJ1-1,ASSPFVVRRAF
TRBV6-5,TRBJ1-4,ASSYGGGHEKLF
TRBV6-5,TRBJ1-6,ASSRTGGNSPLH
TRBV11-2,TRBJ1-6,ASSPWTVGRNSPLH
TRBV28,TRBJ1-5,ASRDNRGYQPQH
TRBV3-1/TRBV3-2,TRBJ2-5,ASSQVGQSWETQY
TRBV27,TRBJ2-7,ASSLSPGLSSYEQY
TRBV18,TRBJ2-2,ASSPDRNTGELF
TRBV2,TRBJ1-2,ASSYSGGYGYT
TRBV27,TRBJ1-1,ASSFRGQMNTEAF
TRBV14,TRBJ2-2,ASRRTVSIGTGELF
TRBV19,TRBJ2-7,ASSIYGSGSSYEQY
TRBV10-2,TRBJ2-2,ASSVRTGELF
TRBV19,TRBJ1-2,ASIRDRASYGYT
TRBV9,TRBJ2-7,ASSVGQTDGEQY
TRBV9,TRBJ1-1,ASSDNPREGNTEAF
TRBV7-6,TRBJ2-5,ASSSSSGTESTQY
TRBV7-3,TRBJ1-1,ASSVGPNTEAF
TRBV19,TRBJ2-2,ASSILSTGELF
TRBV6-5,TRBJ1-1,ASRVQGNTEAF
TRBV19,TRBJ2-1,ASSIDRYNEQF
TRBV24-1,TRBJ1-4,ATSDHGQGPNEKLF
TRBV9,TRBJ1-2,ASSVEAGGLSGYT
TRBV19,TRBJ1-2,ASSLSTGLVGYT
TRBV27,TRBJ2-1,ASSKRGGPSNEQF
TRBV28,TRBJ1-1,ASNMVRDTEAF
TRBV18,TRBJ1-3,ASSSLYAGNTIY
TRBV27,TRBJ2-7,ASSSTGSYEQY
TRBV6-5,TRBJ1-4,ASSYSWELSREKLF
TRBV19,TRBJ2-1,ASHHRGDTKEGEQF
TRBV13,TRBJ2-7,ASSLRGEQY
TRBV2,TRBJ1-1,AWGEYTEAF
TRBV5-4,TRBJ2-1,ASSLASAYNEQF
TRBV28,TRBJ1-6,ASSSPTGDGSPLH
TRBV5-1,TRBJ1-2,ASSRDRSNYGYT
TRBV5-5,TRBJ2-7,ASSLATTVSYEQY
TRBV19,TRBJ1-4,ASSLNEKLF
TRBV7-9,TRBJ2-7,ASSLLPGQSYSYEQY
TRBV2,TRBJ2-2,ASSFRTGGSPGELF
TRBV2,TRBJ2-5,ANKRPGRETQY
TRBV5-1,TRBJ1-1,ASSGGLNTEAF
TRBV29-1,TRBJ2-5,SGREGGRETQY
TRBV7-7,TRBJ1-5,ASSLGQSQPQH
TRBV5-1,TRBJ1-2,ASSPSTGTYGYT
TRBV18,TRBJ1-1,ASSPLGQFNTEAF
TRBV28,TRBJ2-2,ASSFLQGAGRGELF
TRBV12-3/TRBV12-4,TRBJ1-5,ASSYGQKPQH